This entry is about one T cell receptor beta chain. Its antigen is not yet known. Per-base qualities were not stored, and no clone one base away is much larger. The record originates from a study of OX40 agonist ivuxolimab in advanced cancers. Concerning the study at large: Ivuxolimab, which targeted the costimulatory receptor OX40 (CD134), was an agonistic, fully human IgG2 monoclonal antibody. Intravenous ivuxolimab was administered to patients every 2 weeks at six dose levels: 0.01, 0.1, 0.3, 1.5, 3 and 10 mg/kg. The point of sequencing TCRbeta in the periphery was to test whether ivuxolimab changed TCR sequence diversity and drove clonal T-cell expansion. The paper reports the monotherapy dose-escalation portion (N = 52 patients) of the phase I ivuxolimab trial. Of the approximately 53 patients in dose escalation, about 20 had hepatocellular carcinoma, approximately 15 had melanoma, 9 had renal cell carcinoma and 9 had head and neck cancer. Three dose-escalation patients achieved partial responses, one with hepatocellular carcinoma and two with cutaneous melanoma. In the dose-escalation cohort, over 65% of patients were male, and the mean age was approximately 60 years, with a range of 23 to 79. Patients were allowed to have had prior anti-PD-1, anti-PD-L1 or anti-CTLA-4 therapy, and around 41% of the dose-escalation patients had previously received checkpoint inhibitors.

Genomic DNA was isolated from the sorted cells so that the TCRbeta CDR3 region could be sequenced. The immunoSEQ Assay was used to sequence the TCRbeta CDR3 regions. TCRdb took this table from immuneACCESS and kept in-frame rearrangements with V and J called. Such tables lack part of the clones; where checked against another copy, unresolved V genes explain under half of the gap, and the rest is unexplained. The sample records roughly 75,000 clones, roughly 86% of which are singletons. The biggest ten clones account for approximately 1% of the sample. Overall results and qualifications from the work: In the 0.1-3.0 mg/kg groups, partial responders were among the patients with the lowest normalized peripheral clonal expansion, particularly in CD8+ T cells. Clonal expansion of both CD4+ and CD8+ blood T cells was observed from baseline to week 6 at doses 0.1 to 3.0 mg/kg. Low levels of normalized T-cell clonal expansion were also seen in some patients who did not respond. On average, CD8+ T cells showed more expanded clones than CD4+ T cells after ivuxolimab. Antigen specificity was not determined for the clonally expanded peripheral T cells.

A distance of 11 bases separates the germline ends of V and J, which lose 6 bases and 3 bases respectively. From its cysteine to its phenylalanine, the CDR3 spans 13 amino acids. The sequence is cut down to CDR3 DNA, 39 bases in frame from base 1. CDR1 MDHEN and CDR2 SYDVKM were looked up in the germline V gene. Patients with autoimmune disease history or receiving systemic immunosuppression were excluded from the trial. Peripheral blood for TCR sequencing was collected from all dose cohorts at baseline, on cycle 4 day 1, and on cycle 7 day 1. Samples were obtained from an open-label, multicenter, first-in-human phase I dose-escalation trial of ivuxolimab. The trial enrolled adults with locally advanced or metastatic head and neck squamous cell, hepatocellular, melanoma or renal cell carcinoma. Before TCR sequencing, CD4+ T cells and CD8+ T cells were sorted from peripheral blood as separate populations.

The source is an adult with an advanced solid tumor such as melanoma, head and neck, liver or kidney cancer. Sequencing used CD4+ or CD8+ T cells sorted from blood, obtained in a trial of the OX40 agonist ivuxolimab. The chain was built from TRBV28 and TRBJ1-1, with the D segment identity uncertain. The bases are TGTGCCAGCAGGGGCGTTATACACACTGAAGCTTTCTTT. Translation gives CASRGVIHTEAFF. With all but the CDR3 taken from the reference TRBV28 and TRBJ1-1 genes, the full variable domain is: DVKVTQSSRYLVKRTGEKVFLECVQDMDHENMFWYRQDPGLGLRLIYFSYDVKMKEKGDIPEGYSVSREKKERFSLILESASTNQTSMYLCASRGVIHTEAFFGQGTRLTVV.